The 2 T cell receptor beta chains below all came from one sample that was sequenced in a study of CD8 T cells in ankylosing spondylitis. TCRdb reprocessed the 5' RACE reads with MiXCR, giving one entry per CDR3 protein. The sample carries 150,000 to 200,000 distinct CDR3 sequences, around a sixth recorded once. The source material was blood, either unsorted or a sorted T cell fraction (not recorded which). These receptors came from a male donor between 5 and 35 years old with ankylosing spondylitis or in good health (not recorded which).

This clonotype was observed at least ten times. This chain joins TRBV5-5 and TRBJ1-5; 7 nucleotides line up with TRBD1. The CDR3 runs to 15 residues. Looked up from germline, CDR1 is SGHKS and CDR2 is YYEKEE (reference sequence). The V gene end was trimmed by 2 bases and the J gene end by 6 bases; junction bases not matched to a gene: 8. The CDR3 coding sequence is TGTGCCAGCAGCTTAACCGGGTCAGGGGGTCAGCCCCAGCATTTT. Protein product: CASSLTGSGGQPQHF. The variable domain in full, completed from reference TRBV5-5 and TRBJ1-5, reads DAGVTQSPTHLIKTRGQQVTLRCSPISGHKSVSWYQQVLGQGPQFIFQYYEKEERGRGNFPDRFSARQFPNYSSELNVNALLLGDSALYLCASSLTGSGGQPQHFGDGTRLSIL.

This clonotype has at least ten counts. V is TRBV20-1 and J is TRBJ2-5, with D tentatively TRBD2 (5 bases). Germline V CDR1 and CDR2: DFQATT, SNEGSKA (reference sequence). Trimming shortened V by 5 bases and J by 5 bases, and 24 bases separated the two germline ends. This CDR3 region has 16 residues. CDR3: CSAGRTVGRAGETQYF. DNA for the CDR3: TGCAGTGCTGGACGGACGGTTGGGCGGGCCGGGGAGACCCAGTACTTC.